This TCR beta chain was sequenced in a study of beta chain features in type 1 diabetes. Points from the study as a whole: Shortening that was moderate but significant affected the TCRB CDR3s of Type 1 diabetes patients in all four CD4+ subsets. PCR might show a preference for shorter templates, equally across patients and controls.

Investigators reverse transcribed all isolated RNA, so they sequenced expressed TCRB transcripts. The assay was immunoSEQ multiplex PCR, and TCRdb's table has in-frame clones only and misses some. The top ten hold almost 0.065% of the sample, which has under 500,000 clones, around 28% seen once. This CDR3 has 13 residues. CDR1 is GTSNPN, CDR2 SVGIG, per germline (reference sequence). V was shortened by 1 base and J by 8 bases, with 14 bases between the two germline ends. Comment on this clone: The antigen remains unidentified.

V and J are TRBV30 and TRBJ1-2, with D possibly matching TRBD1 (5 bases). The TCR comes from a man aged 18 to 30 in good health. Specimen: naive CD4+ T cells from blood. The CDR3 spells CAWSAGTAAGYTF. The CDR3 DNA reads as TGTGCCTGGAGTGCCGGGACGGCCGCAGGCTACACCTTC.